This T cell receptor beta chain was sequenced during a study of T cell responses to AZD1222 COVID-19 vaccine. Whole-study findings and limits: Along spike, vaccine-associated CD4 TCRs were found throughout, with dominance at 160-218 and 743-854.

Note on this clone: What it binds is unknown.

Method: immunoSEQ multiplex PCR; TCRdb's copy keeps in-frame clones and lacks some. The table lists around 180,000 clones, just over 85% of them singletons. V lost 4 bases, J lost 2 bases, and 12 bases lay in between. The germline gives CDR1 MNHEY, CDR2 SVGAGI. The CDR3 runs 14 residues. The chain has TRBV6-5 and TRBJ2-7; D is ambiguous. Sequencing used peripheral blood, obtained on day 0 of AZD1222 vaccination. The TCR sequence derives from an adult in good health. The CDR3 nucleotides are TGTGCCAGCAGTTCCGTAGTAGGAGCCTACGAGCAGTACTTC. This encodes CASSSVVGAYEQYF.